These 9 T cell receptor beta chains were all obtained from the same sample, sequenced in a study of beta chain features in type 1 diabetes. Study-wide points: In all four CD4+ subsets, TCRB CDR3 length was significantly, moderately reduced in type 1 diabetes.

For these receptors, no antigen is known. Every isolated RNA sample was fully reverse transcribed, so sequencing captured expressed TCRB transcripts. Using immunoSEQ multiplex PCR, the repertoire was profiled, and TCRdb retains in-frame clones only, with some absent. This sample has approximately 730,000 clones, with roughly an eighth found just once. What was sequenced was naive CD4+ T cells from blood. The receptors come from a man aged 18 to 29 with type 1 diabetes.

This rearrangement joins TRBV15 to TRBJ2-7, with 7 positions matching TRBD1. The junction had 19 bases not matched to a gene; V was cut back by 5 bases and J by 6 bases. The CDR3 is made up of 17 amino acids. The V gene's germline CDR1 is LNHNV and CDR2 YYDKDF (reference sequence). CDR3 DNA sequence: TGTGCCACCAGCCACCCCATAACAGGGGCAGCTTTGGGCGAGCAGTACTTC. It encodes CATSHPITGAALGEQYF.

The chain uses TRBV7-9 and TRBJ1-1; D possibly corresponds to TRBD1 (5 bases). The CDR3 contains 12 residues. Trimming shortened V by 7 bases and J by 5 bases, and 11 bases separated the two germline ends. Germline V gene sequence: CDR1 SEHNR, CDR2 FQNEAQ (reference sequence). In DNA form, the CDR3 reads TGTGCCAGCATCCAGGGAGGTACTGAAGCTTTCTTT. This sequence encodes CASIQGGTEAFF.

The chain employs TRBV19 and TRBJ2-1; D may be TRBD2 (6 bases). The CDR3 has 12 residues. Deletions cut 6 bases from V and 4 bases from J, with 7 bases between. From germline, CDR1 is LNHDA and CDR2 SQIVND (reference sequence). CDR3 DNA sequence: TGTGCCAGTAGAAGCGGGTACAATGAGCAGTTCTTC. This translates into CASRSGYNEQFF.

V usage is TRBV6-5 and J usage is TRBJ1-1, with D hard to call. V dropped 2 bases and J dropped 5 bases, with 6 bases sitting between them. The CDR3 runs 12 residues. Per germline, CDR1 MNHEY and CDR2 SVGAGI. The CDR3 DNA follows: TGTGCCAGCAGTTACCAGGAGACTGAAGCTTTCTTT. This sequence encodes CASSYQETEAFF.

This clone was picked up a small number of times. The chain employs TRBV6-1 and TRBJ1-2, with D unresolved. Germline CDR1 reads MNHNS; CDR2 reads SASEGT. The CDR3 length is 14 residues. V was clipped by 1 base and J by 2 bases, with 8 bases between them. The CDR3 bases are TGTGCCAGCAGTGAAGGGCCAGTAAACTATGGCTACACCTTC. Encoded protein: CASSEGPVNYGYTF.

The rearrangement uses TRBV18 and TRBJ1-2, with TRBD1 matching over 7 bases. The trim removed 0 bases at V and 6 bases at J, leaving 1 base unmatched. This CDR3 has 13 residues. Germline V gene lookup returns CDR1 KGHSH and CDR2 LQKENI. The DNA for the CDR3 is TGTGCCAGCTCACCACCAGGGGGCGATGGCTACACCTTC. Translation gives CASSPPGGDGYTF.

The V and J genes are TRBV11-2 and TRBJ2-3, with D perhaps being TRBD1 or TRBD2 (5 bases each). This CDR3 has 16 residues. V gave up 1 base and J gave up 1 base, with 12 bases separating them. The V gene's germline CDR1 is SGHAT and CDR2 FQNNGV. Written as DNA, the CDR3 is TGTGCCAGCAGCTTAGCGGGGCAGGGACGCACAGATACGCAGTATTTT. It codes for CASSLAGQGRTDTQYF. Full variable domain (missing parts from reference TRBV11-2 and TRBJ2-3): EAGVAQSPRYKIIEKRQSVAFWCNPISGHATLYWYQQILGQGPKLLIQFQNNGVVDDSQLPKDRFSAERLKGVDSTLKIQPAKLEDSAVYLCASSLAGQGRTDTQYFGPGTRLTVL.

The J gene is TRBJ1-2, the V gene TRBV9; D unclear. CDR1 SGDLS and CDR2 YYNGEE come from the germline V gene. V dropped 4 bases and J dropped 6 bases, with 16 bases sitting between them. The CDR3 runs 14 residues. The DNA for the CDR3 is TGTGCCAGCAGCTCCCAGGTAGACGGGGATGGCTACACCTTC. Its translation: CASSSQVDGDGYTF. The full variable domain, completed using reference TRBV9 and TRBJ1-2, is DSGVTQTPKHLITATGQRVTLRCSPRSGDLSVYWYQQSLDQGLQFLIQYYNGEERAKGNILERFSAQQFPDLHSELNLSSLELGDSALYFCASSSQVDGDGYTFGSGTRLTVV.

This clone was counted a few times. This sequence joins TRBV29-1 and TRBJ2-1; TRBD2 matches at 12 bases. V lost 2 bases to trimming and J lost 4 bases; unmatched junction nucleotides: 18. CDR1 and CDR2 from the germline V gene are SQVTM and ANQGSEA. This CDR3 comprises 20 residues. CDR3 coding DNA: TGCAGCGTTGAACGCTTCCTAGCGGGGGGGCCATTAACGGTGTACAATGAGCAGTTCTTC. This gives the protein CSVERFLAGGPLTVYNEQFF.